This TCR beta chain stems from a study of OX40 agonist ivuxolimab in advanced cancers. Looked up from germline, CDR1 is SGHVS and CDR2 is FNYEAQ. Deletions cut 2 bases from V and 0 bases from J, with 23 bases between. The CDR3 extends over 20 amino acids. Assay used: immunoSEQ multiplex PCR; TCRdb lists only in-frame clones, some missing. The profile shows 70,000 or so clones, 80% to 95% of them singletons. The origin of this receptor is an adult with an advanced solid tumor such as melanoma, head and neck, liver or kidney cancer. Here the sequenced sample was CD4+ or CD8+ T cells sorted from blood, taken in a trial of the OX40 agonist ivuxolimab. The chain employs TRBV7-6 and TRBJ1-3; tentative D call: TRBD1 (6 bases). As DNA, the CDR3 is TGTGCCAGCAGCTTACCTGAAGACAGGTTTGCCGACGACTCTGGAAACACCATATATTTT. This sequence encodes CASSLPEDRFADDSGNTIYF.